The 25 T cell receptor beta chains below were found in one sample sequenced in a study of control samples from healthy donors and cancer patients. Assay: immunoSEQ multiplex PCR; the TCRdb copy retains only in-frame clones and omits some. The table records about 25,000 clones, approximately 85% of them present only once. The specimen sequenced was PBMCs. These receptors originate from a woman aged 55 to 70 with head and neck cancer.

This clone was recorded only once. Here the CDR3 DNA reads TGCGCCAGCAGCTTGTACACCTCTAACTATGGCTACACCTTC. Its protein is CASSLYTSNYGYTF. This chain connects TRBV5-1 to TRBJ1-2; D call uncertain. This CDR3 is built from 14 residues. The germline gives CDR1 SGHRS, CDR2 YFSETQ. V dropped 1 base and J dropped 0 bases, with 7 bases sitting between them.

The chain joins TRBV7-9 to TRBJ1-1, with D perhaps matching TRBD1 (5 bases). CDR1 is SEHNR, CDR2 FQNEAQ, per germline (reference sequence). This CDR3 has 16 amino acids. V was pared by 0 bases and J by 11 bases, with 22 bases between. In DNA form, the CDR3 reads TGTGCCAGCAGCTTAGCTATGAGCCCAAAAGGGGTTGGGGCTTTCTTT. Translation: CASSLAMSPKGVGAFF.

This clone has more than one count but fewer than ten. This chain links TRBV6-4 with TRBJ2-1; D is perhaps TRBD1 or TRBD2 (5 bases each). Per the germline V gene, CDR1 is MRHNA and CDR2 is SNTAGT. Trimming took off 2 bases at V and 2 bases at J, with 10 bases between the two ends. CDR3 length equals 15 residues. Here the CDR3 DNA reads TGTGCCAGCAGTGACCGGGACGGGACCTACAATGAGCAGTTCTTC. It encodes CASSDRDGTYNEQFF.

The chain employs TRBV27 and TRBJ2-7; TRBD2 is a possible D gene (5 bases). Germline loops: CDR1 MNHEY, CDR2 SMNVEV (reference sequence). The CDR3 length is 14 residues. Trimming removed 4 bases from V and 2 bases from J, with 12 bases in between. CDR3 residues: CASSYGRDPYEQYF. The CDR3 coding sequence is TGTGCCAGCAGTTATGGGAGAGACCCCTACGAGCAGTACTTC.

The rearrangement joins TRBV5-1 to TRBJ1-3; D remains ambiguous. CDR3 length: 15 residues. Germline V gene sequence: CDR1 SGHRS, CDR2 YFSETQ. The germline V and J ends were trimmed by 0 bases and 4 bases, with 11 bases remaining between them. CDR3 nucleotides: TGCGCCAGCAGCTTGGGTCCGGGTGGAGGAAACACCATATATTTT. It is translated as CASSLGPGGGNTIYF.

This clone was counted only a few times. V and J are TRBV15 and TRBJ1-2; D is unclear. Germline V gene sequence: CDR1 LNHNV, CDR2 YYDKDF (reference sequence). This CDR3 is 14 amino acids long. V lost 2 bases, J lost 0 bases, and 7 bases lay in between. Written as DNA, the CDR3 is TGTGCCACCAGCAGATTCGAGGCTAACTATGGCTACACCTTC. It yields the protein CATSRFEANYGYTF. Looking up the rest from reference TRBV15 and TRBJ1-2 gives the full variable domain: DAMVIQNPRYQVTQFGKPVTLSCSQTLNHNVMYWYQQKSSQAPKLLFHYYDKDFNNEADTPDNFQSRRPNTSFCFLDIRSPGLGDTAMYLCATSRFEANYGYTFGSGTRLTVV.

This clone was seen a handful of times. The genes are TRBV5-8 and TRBJ2-1, with a tentative D call TRBD2 (5 bases). The CDR3 is 15 amino acids. V was shortened by 4 bases and J by 6 bases, with 17 bases between the two germline ends. Per germline, CDR1 SGHTS and CDR2 YDEGEE. This CDR3 is CASSTGPEAANEQFF. CDR3 bases: TGTGCCAGCAGCACTGGACCGGAGGCGGCCAATGAGCAGTTCTTC.

This clone has just a few counts. The V gene is TRBV30, the J gene TRBJ2-2; D gene uncertain. Per the germline V gene, CDR1 is GTSNPN and CDR2 is SVGIG (reference sequence). V was shortened by 4 bases and J by 2 bases, with 11 bases between the two germline ends. There are 14 residues in the CDR3. The CDR3 spells CAWTELPNTGELFF. Here the CDR3 DNA reads TGTGCCTGGACCGAACTACCAAACACCGGGGAGCTGTTTTTT.

With respect to this clone: An end of the junction differs from the germline gene, which may be a read error. V gene TRBV29-1 combines with J gene TRBJ2-2; tentatively, D is TRBD1 or TRBD2 (5 bases each). CDR1 and CDR2 from the germline V gene are SQVTM and ANQGSEA. The CDR3 loop spans 13 amino acids. For the CDR3, the DNA is TGCAGCGTTGAGACACAGGAAGTTGGGGGGCTGTTTTTT. Translated: CSVETQEVGGLFF.

The chain combines TRBV19 with TRBJ2-7; 7 bases fit TRBD1. Germline CDR1 reads LNHDA; CDR2 reads SQIVND (reference sequence). V trimming: 1 base; J trimming: 7 bases; junction bases outside the gene matches: 10. The CDR3 runs to 15 residues. CDR3 loop: CASSIGDSGRGEQYF. The DNA of the CDR3 is TGTGCCAGTAGTATAGGGGACAGTGGAAGGGGGGAGCAGTACTTC.

The rearrangement uses TRBV2 and TRBJ1-6; 8 nucleotides line up with TRBD1. Trimming at V came to 9 bases and at J to 7 bases, leaving 11 bases not matched to a gene. The CDR3 length is 15 residues. Germline V gene sequence: CDR1 SNHLY, CDR2 FYNNEI. Here the CDR3 reads CASSSLGQGNSPLHF. In nucleotides, the CDR3 is TGTGCCAGTAGCTCGTTAGGACAGGGCAATTCACCCCTCCACTTT.

The rearrangement links TRBV30 to TRBJ2-3; D gene ambiguous. The V gene's germline CDR1 is GTSNPN and CDR2 SVGIG (reference sequence). This CDR3 comprises 15 residues. V was clipped by 2 bases and J by 1 base, with 13 bases between them. CDR3 sequence reads: CAWSMFDHRTDTQYF. The CDR3 region has the DNA TGTGCCTGGAGTATGTTTGATCACCGCACAGATACGCAGTATTTT.

The chain couples TRBV27 to TRBJ2-2; D is possibly TRBD2 (6 bases). The length of the CDR3 is 14 residues. V gave up 7 bases and J gave up 6 bases, with 15 bases separating them. Germline lookup yields CDR1 MNHEY and CDR2 SMNVEV (reference sequence). The CDR3 region is CASTLGGWAGELFF. The CDR3 DNA sequence: TGTGCCAGCACCCTGGGGGGTTGGGCCGGGGAGCTGTTTTTT.

The chain has TRBV7-2 and TRBJ1-1; D remains unclear. Trimming pared 0 bases from V and 1 base from J, leaving 6 bases between. There are 14 residues in the CDR3. Germline CDR1 and CDR2: SGHTA and FQGNSA. CDR3 in DNA: TGTGCCAGCAGCTTAGCGGCCGGGAACACTGAAGCTTTCTTT. Translated: CASSLAAGNTEAFF.

This chain links TRBV2 with TRBJ1-3; D unresolved. The V gene's germline CDR1 is SNHLY and CDR2 FYNNEI. This CDR3 has 13 residues. The V gene lost 7 bases and the J gene lost 1 base, with 8 bases spanning the gap. CDR3: CASNRPSGNTIYF. The CDR3 DNA sequence: TGTGCCAGCAATCGTCCTTCTGGAAACACCATATATTTT.

V gene TRBV11-3 combines with J gene TRBJ1-3; TRBD1 aligns across 9 bases. V was clipped by 5 bases and J by 2 bases; unmatched bases: 7. The CDR3 totals 16 residues. Germline V lookup: CDR1 SGHNT, CDR2 YENEEA. CDR3 DNA sequence: TGTGCCAGCAGCGAGTACAGGGGGCAACCTGGAAACACCATATATTTT. Its protein is CASSEYRGQPGNTIYF.

This chain uses TRBV18 with TRBJ1-5, with D perhaps matching TRBD1 (5 bases). Germline-derived CDR1 and CDR2 are KGHSH and LQKENI. This CDR3 is built from 15 residues. The germline V and J ends were trimmed by 6 bases and 2 bases, with 14 bases remaining between them. CDR3 in amino acids: CASSSQQGGNQPQHF. The CDR3 region has the DNA TGTGCCAGCTCCTCCCAGCAGGGAGGCAATCAGCCCCAGCATTTT.

The chain carries TRBV2 and TRBJ2-2; D call uncertain. The CDR3 runs to 15 residues. The germline V gene has CDR1 SNHLY and CDR2 FYNNEI. V was pared by 0 bases and J by 6 bases, with 11 bases between. CDR3 nucleotides: TGTGCCAGCAGTGAAGCGCTTCGATCTCCCGGGGAGCTGTTTTTT. Translating it yields CASSEALRSPGELFF.

The rearrangement joins TRBV12-5 to TRBJ2-1, with 10 positions matching TRBD1. The CDR3 extends over 15 amino acids. In germline, CDR1 is LGHNT, CDR2 FRNRAP. V lost 6 bases and J lost 2; bases outside the gene matches: 4. This chain's CDR3 is CASGPGQGTYNEQFF. DNA of the CDR3: TGTGCTAGTGGACCGGGACAGGGGACCTACAATGAGCAGTTCTTC.

This clone was counted a single time. This chain joins TRBV24-1 and TRBJ2-2; D gene unclear. V was clipped by 0 bases and J by 3 bases, with 7 bases between them. CDR1 and CDR2 (germline): KGHDR, SFDVKD. CDR3 length: 15 amino acids. CDR3 nucleotides: TGTGCCACCAGTGATTTGTATAGAGACACCGGGGAGCTGTTTTTT. It translates to CATSDLYRDTGELFF.

The CDR3 coding sequence is TGTGCCAGCAGCCAAGCTAGCGGGGGGTACGAGCAGTACTTC. Translated: CASSQASGGYEQYF. The chain recombines TRBV3-1 (or the pseudogene TRBV3-2) with TRBJ2-7; 11 bases are a match to TRBD2. CDR1 and CDR2 from the germline V gene are LGHDT and YNNKEL (reference sequence). This CDR3 has 14 amino acids. V trimming: 1 base; J trimming: 4 bases; junction bases outside the gene matches: 0.

The chain employs TRBV7-6 and TRBJ2-2, with TRBD2 identical over 8 bases. V dropped 5 bases and J dropped 4; count of bases not matched to a gene: 6. The CDR3 is 15 residues long. The germline CDR1 and CDR2 sequences are SGHVS and FNYEAQ. The CDR3, as DNA: TGTGCCAGCAGCACCTCCACTAGCGGCACCGGGGAGCTGTTTTTT. Translated, it gives CASSTSTSGTGELFF.

The rearrangement links TRBV29-1 to TRBJ2-7; 9 nucleotides agree with TRBD1. V shed 7 bases and J 6 bases; nucleotides not matched to a gene: 10. Per germline, CDR1 SQVTM and CDR2 ANQGSEA. CDR3 length: 13 amino acids. CDR3 nucleotide sequence: TGCAGCGGCAAACCGGGACAGGGTGGCGAGCAGTACTTC. This encodes CSGKPGQGGEQYF.

The chain uses TRBV5-4 and TRBJ2-2; 8 nucleotides agree with TRBD2. This CDR3 is built from 16 residues. In germline, CDR1 is SGHNT, CDR2 YYREEE (reference sequence). V dropped 5 bases and J dropped 5; count of bases not matched to a gene: 11. The CDR3, as DNA: TGTGCCAGCAGTGCCGGGGCTAGCGGGTTTACCGGGGAGCTGTTTTTT. This gives the protein CASSAGASGFTGELFF. Using reference TRBV5-4 and TRBJ2-2 for the parts outside the CDR3, the full variable domain is ETGVTQSPTHLIKTRGQQVTLRCSSQSGHNTVSWYQQALGQGPQFIFQYYREEENGRGNFPPRFSGLQFPNYSSELNVNALELDDSALYLCASSAGASGFTGELFFGEGSRLTVL.

The chain uses TRBV5-1 and TRBJ2-1, with 7 bases aligning to TRBD1. The V gene end was trimmed by 5 bases and the J gene end by 6 bases; junction bases not matched to a gene: 2. The CDR3 has 12 amino acids. Germline V gene lookup returns CDR1 SGHRS and CDR2 YFSETQ. DNA of the CDR3: TGCGCCAGCAGGTGGGACAGCAATGAGCAGTTCTTC. This sequence encodes CASRWDSNEQFF. Filled out from reference TRBV5-1 and TRBJ2-1, the complete variable domain reads KAGVTQTPRYLIKTRGQQVTLSCSPISGHRSVSWYQQTPGQGLQFLFEYFSETQRNKGNFPGRFSGRQFSNSRSEMNVSTLELGDSALYLCASRWDSNEQFFGPGTRLTVL.